The 11 T cell receptor beta chains below were found in one sample sequenced in a study of cytomegalovirus exposure and HLA in healthy donors (dated by TCRdb to the late 2010s). The library relied on the immunoSEQ multiplex PCR assay. The multiplex PCR relied on a mix of 60 forward primers for TCR Vbeta segments and 13 reverse primers for TCR Jbeta segments. TCRdb carries this immuneACCESS record with in-frame sequences only. Its versions omit some clonotypes, under half of them owing to an unresolved V gene in the studies checked, with the rest unexplained. The sample table records about 150,000 clones; about 85% of these occur just once. More than 2% of the sample rests with the top ten. Sample: PBMCs. These receptors came from a woman aged 18-29 years in good health and CMV-seronegative.

V gene TRBV4-3 combines with J gene TRBJ2-3; D possibly corresponds to TRBD2 (6 bases). This CDR3 is 13 amino acids long. Trimming stripped 1 base from V and 9 bases from J, with 11 bases between. Germline loops: CDR1 LGHNA, CDR2 YSLEER. The CDR3 loop is CASSQVPGLTQYF. The CDR3 nucleotides are TGCGCCAGCAGCCAAGTGCCCGGACTAACGCAGTATTTT.

The CDR3 bases are TGTGCCAGCAGCTCGGGACAGGGATTGCAGCCCCAGCATTTT. This encodes CASSSGQGLQPQHF. The chain combines TRBV7-2 with TRBJ1-5; 9 bases map to TRBD1. J gave up 7 bases and V 4 bases, and 5 bases lay outside the gene matches. Germline V gene data show CDR1 as SGHTA and CDR2 as FQGNSA. This CDR3 comprises 14 residues.

The chain recombines TRBV19 with TRBJ2-1; 11 bases are a match to TRBD2. The germline V gene encodes CDR1 LNHDA and CDR2 SQIVND (reference sequence). The ends lost 3 bases at V and 12 bases at J; junction bases unmatched: 13. The CDR3 sequence is 16 residues long. The CDR3 DNA reads as TGTGCCAGTAGTATCGCGTGGACTAGCGGGCACCGCGGGCAGTTCTTC. Amino acids: CASSIAWTSGHRGQFF.

This chain joins TRBV6-5 and TRBJ2-3; D is undetermined. V lost 5 bases to trimming and J lost 6 bases, with 9 bases between them. Germline CDR1 and CDR2: MNHEY and SVGAGI. The CDR3 is made up of 12 amino acids. The chain's CDR3 is CASSPAGDTQYF. CDR3 DNA sequence: TGTGCCAGCAGTCCCGCCGGGGATACGCAGTATTTT.

The rearrangement uses TRBV11-2 and TRBJ2-4; 11 bases map to TRBD1. The CDR3 covers 15 residues. Unmatched junction bases numbered 4, after V lost 8 bases and J lost 1 base. Germline values: CDR1 SGHAT, CDR2 FQNNGV. CDR3 protein: CASGQGALAKNIQYF. In DNA, the CDR3 is TGTGCCAGCGGACAGGGGGCCTTGGCCAAAAACATTCAGTACTTC.

The chain employs TRBV5-1 and TRBJ2-7; 13 nucleotides align to TRBD2. With V trimmed by 5 bases and J by 4 bases, 9 bases remained unmatched. There are 16 residues in the CDR3. Germline CDR1 is SGHRS and CDR2 is YFSETQ. The CDR3 DNA follows: TGCGCCAGCAGGAGTATGAAGGGACTAGCGGGGTACGAGCAGTACTTC. It is translated as CASRSMKGLAGYEQYF. Full variable domain (missing parts from reference TRBV5-1 and TRBJ2-7): KAGVTQTPRYLIKTRGQQVTLSCSPISGHRSVSWYQQTPGQGLQFLFEYFSETQRNKGNFPGRFSGRQFSNSRSEMNVSTLELGDSALYLCASRSMKGLAGYEQYFGPGTRLTVT.

This chain joins TRBV28 and TRBJ2-7, with TRBD1 identical over 7 bases. Germline CDR1 and CDR2: MDHEN and SYDVKM. The length of the CDR3 is 13 residues. V lost 11 bases to trimming and J lost 2 bases; unmatched junction nucleotides: 9. The CDR3 bases are TGTGCCTCTCGCACAGGGGTCGCCTACGAGCAGTACTTC. The encoded protein is CASRTGVAYEQYF.

As to this clone: The sample has other DNA sequences that encode this CDR3 too. CDR3: CASSLSQGREQYF. CDR3 DNA: TGCGCCAGCAGCTTGTCACAGGGGCGCGAGCAGTACTTC. The rearrangement joins TRBV5-1 to TRBJ2-7, with 7 bases fitting TRBD1. The CDR3 is made up of 13 amino acids. J was trimmed by 6 bases and V by 1 base; bases with no gene match: 4. CDR1 and CDR2 from the germline V gene are SGHRS and YFSETQ. Full variable domain (remainder filled in from reference TRBV5-1 and TRBJ2-7): KAGVTQTPRYLIKTRGQQVTLSCSPISGHRSVSWYQQTPGQGLQFLFEYFSETQRNKGNFPGRFSGRQFSNSRSEMNVSTLELGDSALYLCASSLSQGREQYFGPGTRLTVT.

V is TRBV5-1 and J is TRBJ2-3; 10 bases line up with TRBD2. V shed 4 bases, J shed 6 bases, and the junction held 20 bases outside the gene matches. CDR1 is SGHRS, CDR2 YFSETQ, per germline. The CDR3 has 19 amino acids. In DNA form, the CDR3 reads TGCGCCAGCAGCACAAGCCCTCACCTAGCGGGGGACTACATGGATACGCAGTATTTT. Its translation: CASSTSPHLAGDYMDTQYF. The complete variable domain, with remaining parts taken from reference TRBV5-1 and TRBJ2-3, reads KAGVTQTPRYLIKTRGQQVTLSCSPISGHRSVSWYQQTPGQGLQFLFEYFSETQRNKGNFPGRFSGRQFSNSRSEMNVSTLELGDSALYLCASSTSPHLAGDYMDTQYFGPGTRLTVL.

This clone is a singleton in its sample. V is TRBV19 and J is TRBJ2-5; 13 bases fit TRBD2. Germline V gene lookup returns CDR1 LNHDA and CDR2 SQIVND (reference sequence). V shed 9 bases and J 5 bases; nucleotides not matched to a gene: 6. This CDR3 spans 14 amino acids. CDR3 coding DNA: TGTGCCAGCTCACTAGCGGGAGGGTCGGAGACCCAGTACTTC. Protein sequence: CASSLAGGSETQYF.

This chain joins TRBV5-1 and TRBJ2-1, with D tentatively TRBD2 (5 bases). Deletions cut 0 bases from V and 0 bases from J, with 10 bases between. The CDR3 sequence is 16 residues long. Germline CDR1 reads SGHRS; CDR2 reads YFSETQ. CDR3 sequence reads: CASSLVGTSSYNEQFF. CDR3 nucleotides: TGCGCCAGCAGCTTGGTGGGTACTAGCTCCTACAATGAGCAGTTCTTC.